Listed here is a single TCR beta chain. Its antigen remains undetermined. Base qualities were left out, and no much larger clone turns up one base away. The ophthalmopathy patients had moderately to severely active disease, with a Clinical Activity Score of 3 or higher, a NOSPECS grade of 4 or higher, and a disease duration of less than 3 months. Patients were excluded if they had other autoimmune diseases, uncontrolled infections, pregnancy or lactation. Clinical symptoms, serum thyroxine, TRAb, thyroid ultrasound and orbital computed tomography were used for diagnosis. Ficoll-Paque density gradient centrifugation was used to isolate PBMCs from about 10 ml of fresh peripheral blood. Trizol reagent was used to extract the total RNA, and its quality was then checked on an Agilent 2100 Bioanalyzer. This sample is drawn from a study of Graves' ophthalmopathy and Graves' hyperthyroidism (dated by TCRdb to between 2017 and 2018). Study-wide context: Peripheral blood samples were taken at the time of initial diagnosis, before any treatment was given. To tell Graves' ophthalmopathy apart from Graves' hyperthyroidism, and to predict which patients would progress to ophthalmopathy, the study relied on TCR beta repertoire signatures. In total, 135 blood samples were TCR-sequenced: fewer than 50 ophthalmopathy, under 85 hyperthyroidism and approximately 17 hyperthyroidism-to-ophthalmopathy patients. A discovery set of 95 to 100 patients (about 45 ophthalmopathy, 57 stable hyperthyroidism) was enrolled to explore V-J signatures distinguishing ophthalmopathy from hyperthyroidism. An independent validation cohort was composed of 18 hyperthyroidism patients and around 16 patients who later progressed from hyperthyroidism to ophthalmopathy. In five or six hyperthyroidism patients, T-cell repertoires of thyroid tissue and blood were compared. Following sampling, methimazole starting at 30 mg daily was administered to hyperthyroidism patients, and high-dose intravenous methylprednisolone was administered to ophthalmopathy patients. The roughly 99 discovery patients were divided at random into training and test sets in a 7:3 ratio. What the authors observed across the whole study: Most expanded thyroid clonotypes with a frequency above 0.001 also appeared in blood, which suggests that blood repertoires may reflect the immune response in the thyroid. The 13-signature model separated ophthalmopathy from stable hyperthyroidism with approximately 90% sensitivity and around 81% specificity in cross-validation, and 80%/75% in the test set. In validation, the model predicted ophthalmopathy progression with 55% to 71% sensitivity and 72% to 80% specificity; fewer than 15 predicted patients were CT-confirmed with GO in a median of approximately 6.2 months. No statistical method was used to set the sample size in advance, and the investigators knew which group each participant was assigned to.

For repertoire sequencing, the TCR beta CDR3 regions were amplified from RNA transcripts. The first round of RT-PCR was done with HTBI primers and the Qiagen OneStep RT-PCR kit, and was followed by a second round of multiplex PCR, then size selection and purification. Libraries were sequenced paired-end with 100 bp reads on an Illumina HiSeq2000. The source study handled its data this way. SOAPnuke was used to process the reads, throwing out any read that had adapters, had uncalled bases, had a mean Phred below 15, or lacked an exact constant-primer or identifier match. COPE v1.2.5 was used to merge high-quality paired reads. Each unique nucleotide sequence was defined as a clonotype, and clonotypes were aligned to IMGT TRB V, D and J references with MiTCR v1.1. The analysis was limited to V-J combinations with a frequency above 0.0001, which together covered approximately 99% of repertoires. For each V-J combination, a TCR clonal expansion and chaos score was defined as F50 clonal expansion divided by the chaos observed in the TCRdist matrix. Features were reduced by Welch's t-statistics and random forest to about a dozen V-J combinations, which fed a naive Bayes classifier. Thyroid-blood repertoire similarity was quantified with the Morisita-Horn index. The public reads were quality trimmed at Q25 with fastp and then assembled into clones with MiXCR by TCRdb, keeping productive beta chains. Each entry merges the rows of one CDR3 protein and shows their most common DNA and genes. These V and J calls derive from TCRdb rather than the authors' analysis. The sample records about half a million distinct CDR3 sequences, approximately 15% of which are singletons. Roughly 10% of the sample lies in the top ten.

The sample comprised blood. The sequence derives from a woman in her thirties with Graves' ophthalmopathy. Donor details come from another sample of the same person, matched by shared clones.

The nucleotide sequence reads as follows: TGTGCCAGCAGCCCGACCGGGACAAAGACCCAGTACTTC. The encoded protein is CASSPTGTKTQYF. The sequence joins TRBV7-8 to TRBJ2-5; tentative D gene TRBD1, with 6 bases matching. Trimming costs V 5 bases and J 6 bases, and their ends lie 13 bases apart. From the germline V gene, CDR1 is SGHVS and CDR2 is FQNEAQ. Inclusive of the bounding cysteine and phenylalanine, the CDR3 is 13 residues long. Only the CDR3 DNA is retained, 39 bases long and in frame from the first base.